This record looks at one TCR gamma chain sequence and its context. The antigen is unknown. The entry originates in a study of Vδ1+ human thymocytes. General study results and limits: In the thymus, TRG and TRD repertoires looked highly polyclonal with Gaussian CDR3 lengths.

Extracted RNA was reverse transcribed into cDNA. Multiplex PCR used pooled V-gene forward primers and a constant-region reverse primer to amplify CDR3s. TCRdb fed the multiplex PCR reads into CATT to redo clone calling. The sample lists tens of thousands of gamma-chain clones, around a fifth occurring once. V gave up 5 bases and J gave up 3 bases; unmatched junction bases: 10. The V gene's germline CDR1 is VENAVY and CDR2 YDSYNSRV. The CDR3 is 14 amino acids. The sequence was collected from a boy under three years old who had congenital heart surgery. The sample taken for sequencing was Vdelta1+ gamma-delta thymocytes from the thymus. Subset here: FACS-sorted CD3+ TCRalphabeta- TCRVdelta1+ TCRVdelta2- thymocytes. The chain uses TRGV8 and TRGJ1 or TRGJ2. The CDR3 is CATWVPSGYYKKLF. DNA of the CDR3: TGTGCCACCTGGGTCCCATCGGGTTATTATAAGAAACTCTTT.